These 18 T cell receptor beta chains were sequenced from one sample in a study of OX40 agonist ivuxolimab in advanced cancers. Generated by immunoSEQ multiplex PCR, the TCRdb table keeps only in-frame clones and is missing some. The table records 65,000 to 70,000 clones, over 60% of them present only once. The sequences come from CD4+ or CD8+ T cells sorted from blood, collected in a trial of the OX40 agonist ivuxolimab. These TCRs come from an adult with an advanced solid tumor such as melanoma, head and neck, liver or kidney cancer.

Notes on this clone: One base away lies a much larger clone, so this may be a sequencing read error. Other DNA sequences in the sample encode the same CDR3. The genes are TRBV27 and TRBJ1-1; D is possibly TRBD1 (5 bases). Germline V gene data show CDR1 as MNHEY and CDR2 as SMNVEV (reference sequence). The CDR3 runs 15 residues. This CDR3 is CASSLVSGGNTEAFF. The CDR3 nucleotides are TGTGCCAGTAGTTTGGTGTCCGGGGGGAACACTGAAGCTTTCTTT.

V usage is TRBV7-9 and J usage is TRBJ1-5; perhaps TRBD1 as D (5 bases). The CDR3 is 15 residues long. The V end was cut by 2 bases, the J end by 3 bases, with 11 bases between. Germline lookup yields CDR1 SEHNR and CDR2 FQNEAQ (reference sequence). Written as DNA, the CDR3 is TGTGCCAGCAGCTTATCGGGGACTTACAATCAGCCCCAGCATTTT. Residues: CASSLSGTYNQPQHF.

A single count supports this clone. The chain is built from TRBV6-5 and TRBJ2-1; D possibly corresponds to TRBD2 (6 bases). CDR3 length: 15 residues. The germline V gene encodes CDR1 MNHEY and CDR2 SVGAGI. V was trimmed by 4 bases and J by 4 bases, leaving 14 bases between them. Here the CDR3 reads CASSSGTGGYNEQFF. DNA for the CDR3: TGTGCCAGCAGTTCCGGGACTGGGGGATACAATGAGCAGTTCTTC.

The V call is TRBV9, the J call TRBJ2-7, with TRBD2 matching 7 bases. The trim removed 2 bases at V and 6 bases at J, leaving 14 bases unmatched. The CDR3 is made up of 16 amino acids. Germline lookup yields CDR1 SGDLS and CDR2 YYNGEE. The DNA of the CDR3 is TGTGCCAGCAGCGTGGACCAGCGGGGCCCGATGGGCGAGCAGTACTTC. Residues: CASSVDQRGPMGEQYF.

J is TRBJ2-1 and V is TRBV4-1, with D possibly matching TRBD2 (5 bases). The germline V gene has CDR1 MGHRA and CDR2 YSYEKL. V was pared by 0 bases and J by 6 bases, with 12 bases between. This CDR3 is 15 amino acids long. The CDR3 sequence: CASSQEWPSRNEQFF. The CDR3 bases are TGCGCCAGCAGCCAAGAATGGCCTAGCCGCAATGAGCAGTTCTTC.

This chain joins TRBV7-6 and TRBJ1-4; possible D gene TRBD1, 6 bases. The CDR3 is made up of 15 amino acids. V lost 1 base and J 7 bases, leaving 13 bases between the germline ends. Germline CDR1 reads SGHVS; CDR2 reads FNYEAQ. The CDR3 spells CASSLGGWGREKLFF. The CDR3 region has the DNA TGTGCCAGCAGCTTAGGAGGGTGGGGGCGTGAAAAACTGTTTTTT.

The chain joins TRBV28 to TRBJ1-2; D is undetermined. The CDR3 contains 13 residues. The V gene's germline CDR1 is MDHEN and CDR2 SYDVKM. Trimming pared 6 bases from V and 0 bases from J, leaving 8 bases between. The CDR3 loop reads CASRQTANYGYTF. The CDR3 coding sequence is TGTGCCAGCAGACAGACGGCTAACTATGGCTACACCTTC.

The rearrangement links TRBV19 to TRBJ2-3; 9 bases match TRBD1. Trimming cost V 6 bases and J 4 bases; bases outside gene matches: 8. The length of the CDR3 is 15 residues. The germline gives CDR1 LNHDA, CDR2 SQIVND (reference sequence). The CDR3 DNA reads as TGTGCCAGTAGGACAGGGGGTTCATATGCAGATACGCAGTATTTT. Its protein product is CASRTGGSYADTQYF.

The V gene is TRBV2, the J gene TRBJ1-6; no definite D call. Germline loops: CDR1 SNHLY, CDR2 FYNNEI. Trimming took off 8 bases at V and 10 bases at J, with 21 bases between the two ends. The CDR3 spans 15 residues. The CDR3 nucleotides are TGTGCCAGCCAGTTCGCGTCCCCTGGTGACTCACCCCTCCACTTT. Its protein product is CASQFASPGDSPLHF.

The J gene is TRBJ2-1, the V gene TRBV23-1; D is uncertain. TRBV23-1 carries the ORF label, with uncertain function. The V end was cut by 7 bases, the J end by 6 bases, with 10 bases between. CDR3 length: 12 amino acids. DNA of the CDR3: TGCGCCAGCATGTGGCCCTCCAATGAGCAGTTCTTC. Protein sequence: CASMWPSNEQFF.

In DNA, the CDR3 is TGTGCCAGCAGCCCCGGACTAAAATACAATGAGCAGTTCTTC. Encoded protein: CASSPGLKYNEQFF. The V call is TRBV7-3, the J call TRBJ2-1; D might be TRBD2 (6 bases). The CDR3 is 14 residues long. Germline V lookup: CDR1 SGHTA, CDR2 FQGTGA. V lost 5 bases and J lost 4, with 12 bases in between.

This chain connects TRBV10-1 to TRBJ2-5, with 8 bases matching TRBD2. The CDR3 is 16 residues long. V shed 0 bases, J shed 2 bases, and the junction held 5 bases outside the gene matches. Germline V CDR1 and CDR2: WNHNN, SYGVQD (reference sequence). This CDR3 reads CASSESIAGPQETQYF. CDR3 in DNA: TGCGCCAGCAGTGAGTCGATAGCGGGGCCACAAGAGACCCAGTACTTC.

This chain connects TRBV25-1 to TRBJ2-3, with 7 positions matching TRBD2. Trimming took 2 bases from V and 1 from J; bases not matched to a gene: 12. This CDR3 has 18 amino acids. The germline V gene has CDR1 MGHDK and CDR2 SYGVNS. The CDR3 region is CASSEKAGQGKGTDTQYF. The CDR3 nucleotides are TGTGCCAGCAGTGAAAAAGCGGGGCAGGGTAAGGGCACAGATACGCAGTATTTT.

The rearrangement uses TRBV5-1 and TRBJ1-3; D is unresolved. Trimming left V 0 bases short and J 2 bases short, with 6 bases between. Germline V gene lookup returns CDR1 SGHRS and CDR2 YFSETQ. This CDR3 contains 14 residues. The CDR3 sequence is CASSLEGPGNTIYF. The CDR3 DNA follows: TGCGCCAGCAGCTTGGAAGGGCCTGGAAACACCATATATTTT. The complete variable domain, with remaining parts taken from reference TRBV5-1 and TRBJ1-3, reads KAGVTQTPRYLIKTRGQQVTLSCSPISGHRSVSWYQQTPGQGLQFLFEYFSETQRNKGNFPGRFSGRQFSNSRSEMNVSTLELGDSALYLCASSLEGPGNTIYFGEGSWLTVV.

The chain links TRBV18 to TRBJ1-2; 9 nucleotides match TRBD1. Germline V gene sequence: CDR1 KGHSH, CDR2 LQKENI. The trim removed 4 bases at V and 6 bases at J, leaving 12 bases unmatched. This CDR3 region has 16 residues. The CDR3 is CASSQETFGQGNGYTF. CDR3 coding DNA: TGTGCCAGCTCACAAGAAACCTTTGGACAGGGGAATGGCTACACCTTC.

This clone showed up just a few times. The gene calls are TRBV6-5 and TRBJ1-2; 8 bases line up with TRBD1. This CDR3 is built from 16 residues. V lost 0 bases to trimming and J lost 4 bases; unmatched junction nucleotides: 7. CDR1 is MNHEY and CDR2 is SVGAGI in the germline V gene. The CDR3 DNA is TGTGCCAGCAGTTACTCGTTAGGACAGGGCCTCTATGGCTACACCTTC. It codes for CASSYSLGQGLYGYTF.

The chain is built from TRBV27 and TRBJ2-2; no clear D. Germline lookup yields CDR1 MNHEY and CDR2 SMNVEV (reference sequence). V lost 2 bases and J 6 bases, leaving 13 bases between the germline ends. The CDR3 sequence is 15 residues long. The CDR3 sequence: CASSLVGLQAGELFF. CDR3 nucleotide sequence: TGTGCCAGCAGTTTAGTAGGATTGCAGGCCGGGGAGCTGTTTTTT.

This chain joins TRBV30 and TRBJ1-1; D might be TRBD1 (5 bases). From germline, CDR1 is GTSNPN and CDR2 SVGIG (reference sequence). Trimming removed 3 bases at V and 3 bases at J, with 14 bases between. The CDR3 spans 14 residues. The CDR3 here is CAWRARGVDTEAFF. The DNA of the CDR3 is TGTGCCTGGAGGGCTCGAGGGGTGGACACTGAAGCTTTCTTT. The full variable domain, rest sourced from reference TRBV30 and TRBJ1-1, is SQTIHQWPATLVQPVGSPLSLECTVEGTSNPNLYWYRQAAGRGLQLLFYSVGIGQISSEVPQNLSASRPQDRQFILSSKKLLLSDSGFYLCAWRARGVDTEAFFGQGTRLTVV.